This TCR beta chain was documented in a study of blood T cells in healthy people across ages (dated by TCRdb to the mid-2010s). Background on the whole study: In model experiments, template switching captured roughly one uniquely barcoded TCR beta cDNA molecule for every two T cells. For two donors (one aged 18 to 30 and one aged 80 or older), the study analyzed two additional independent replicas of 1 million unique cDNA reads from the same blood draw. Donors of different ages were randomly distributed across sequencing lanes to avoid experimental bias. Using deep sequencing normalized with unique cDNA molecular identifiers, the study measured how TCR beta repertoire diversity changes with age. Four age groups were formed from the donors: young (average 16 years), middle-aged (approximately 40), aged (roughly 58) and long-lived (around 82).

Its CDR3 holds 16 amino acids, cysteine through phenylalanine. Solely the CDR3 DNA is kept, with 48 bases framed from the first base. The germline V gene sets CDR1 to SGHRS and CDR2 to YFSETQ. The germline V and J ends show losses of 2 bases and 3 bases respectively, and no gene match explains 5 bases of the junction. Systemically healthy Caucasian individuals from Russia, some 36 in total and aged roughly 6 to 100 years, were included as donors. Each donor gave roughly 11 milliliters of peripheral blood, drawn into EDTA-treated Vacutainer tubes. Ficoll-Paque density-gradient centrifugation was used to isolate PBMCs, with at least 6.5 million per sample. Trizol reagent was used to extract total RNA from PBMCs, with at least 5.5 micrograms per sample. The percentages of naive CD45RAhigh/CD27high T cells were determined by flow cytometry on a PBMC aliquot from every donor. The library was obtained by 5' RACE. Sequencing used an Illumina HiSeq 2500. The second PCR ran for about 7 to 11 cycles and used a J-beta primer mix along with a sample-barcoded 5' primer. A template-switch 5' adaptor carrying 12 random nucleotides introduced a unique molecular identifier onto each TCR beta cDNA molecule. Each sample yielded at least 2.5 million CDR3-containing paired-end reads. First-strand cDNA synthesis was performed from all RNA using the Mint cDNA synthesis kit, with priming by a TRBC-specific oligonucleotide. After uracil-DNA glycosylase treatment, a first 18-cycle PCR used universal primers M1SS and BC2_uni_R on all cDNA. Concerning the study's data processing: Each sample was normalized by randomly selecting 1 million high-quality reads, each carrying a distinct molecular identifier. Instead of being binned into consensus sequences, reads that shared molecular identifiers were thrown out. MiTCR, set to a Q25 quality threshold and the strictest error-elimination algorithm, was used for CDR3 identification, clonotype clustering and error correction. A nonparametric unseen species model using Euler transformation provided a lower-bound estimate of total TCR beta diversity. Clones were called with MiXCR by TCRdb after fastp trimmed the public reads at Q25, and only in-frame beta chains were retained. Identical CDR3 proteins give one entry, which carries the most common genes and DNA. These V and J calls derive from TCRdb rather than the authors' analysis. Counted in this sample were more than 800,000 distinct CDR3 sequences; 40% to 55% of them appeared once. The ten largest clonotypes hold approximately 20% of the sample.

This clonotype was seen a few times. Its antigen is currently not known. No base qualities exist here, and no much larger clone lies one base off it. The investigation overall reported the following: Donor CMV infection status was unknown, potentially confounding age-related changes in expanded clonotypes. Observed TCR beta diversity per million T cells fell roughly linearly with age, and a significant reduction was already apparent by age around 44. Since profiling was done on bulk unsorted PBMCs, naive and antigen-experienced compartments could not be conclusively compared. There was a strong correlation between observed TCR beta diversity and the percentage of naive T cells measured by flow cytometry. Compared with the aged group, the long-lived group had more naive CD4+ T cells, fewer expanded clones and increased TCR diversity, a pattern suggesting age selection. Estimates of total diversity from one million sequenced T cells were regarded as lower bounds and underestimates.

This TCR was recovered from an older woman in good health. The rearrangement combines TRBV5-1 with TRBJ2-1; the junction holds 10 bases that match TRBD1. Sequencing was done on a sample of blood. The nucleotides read TGCGCCAGCAGCTTAGAGACAGGGGGCGTCTACAATGAGCAGTTCTTC. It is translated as CASSLETGGVYNEQFF.